The 31 T cell receptor beta chains listed next were all sequenced from one sample in a study of human T cells and chemical hapten exposure. Described time point: patch test 3, about 24 weeks after DPC sensitization. Treatment denoted: therapeutic diphenylcyclopropenone sensitization with weekly scalp DPC. Total RNA was isolated from whole blood that had not been fractionated. Using its own MiXCR run on the RACE reads, TCRdb lists one record per CDR3 protein. Found here are 30,000 to 40,000 distinct CDR3 sequences, more than 8% of them singletons; the top ten hold 26%. The sample consisted of whole blood, taken in connection with sensitization to the hapten diphenylcyclopropenone (DPC). The receptors originated from a man aged 50-59 years with alopecia areata. Some clones in this sample may be carry-over from other donors' samples.

This clonotype was seen more than once but under ten times. V usage is TRBV9 and J usage is TRBJ2-3; 7 nucleotides agree with TRBD1. V was clipped by 6 bases and J by 3 bases; unmatched bases: 4. This CDR3 has 13 residues. Germline CDR1 reads SGDLS; CDR2 reads YYNGEE. DNA for the CDR3: TGTGCCAGCACCAGGACAGGAACAGATACGCAGTATTTT. The encoded protein is CASTRTGTDTQYF.

The chain uses TRBV20-1 and TRBJ2-7; 7 positions match TRBD1. The CDR3 sequence is 13 residues long. Germline CDR1 and CDR2: DFQATT and SNEGSKA (reference sequence). The J segment lost 3 bases and the V segment lost 2 bases, leaving 4 bases of the junction unmatched. For the CDR3, the DNA is TGCAGTGCTAGAAGCAGGGACAGCTACGAGCAGTACTTC. It translates to CSARSRDSYEQYF.

This rearrangement joins TRBV11-3 to TRBJ2-1; no clear D gene. Looked up from germline, CDR1 is SGHNT and CDR2 is YENEEA. The ends were cut back, 5 bases at V and 5 bases at J, with 7 bases in the middle. This CDR3 is built from 12 residues. CDR3 in DNA: TGTGCCAGCAGCCCCCAAGACAATGAGCAGTTCTTC. The encoded protein is CASSPQDNEQFF.

The chain joins TRBV7-2 to TRBJ2-6; D is unclear. Trimming took off 1 base at V and 1 base at J, with 11 bases between the two ends. CDR3 length: 17 residues. The germline V gene has CDR1 SGHTA and CDR2 FQGNSA. The chain's CDR3 is CASSLGPLTSGANVLTF. The CDR3 coding sequence is TGTGCCAGCAGCTTAGGACCCCTAACATCTGGGGCCAACGTCCTGACTTTC.

The V and J genes are TRBV6-2 or TRBV6-3 and TRBJ1-1; no reliable D call. CDR3 length: 12 residues. Germline assignment: CDR1 MNHEY and CDR2 SVGEGT. V lost 2 bases, J lost 5 bases, and 6 bases lay in between. This chain's CDR3 is CASSYLLTEAFF. CDR3 in DNA: TGTGCCAGCAGTTACCTCCTTACTGAAGCTTTCTTT.

Turning to this clonotype: One base away lies a much larger clone, so this may be a sequencing read error. The chain employs TRBV3-1 and TRBJ1-1; D is undetermined. CDR1 is LGHDT and CDR2 is YNNKEL in the germline V gene (reference sequence). The CDR3 consists of 14 residues. The V end lost 1 base, the J end lost 7 bases, and 13 bases lay between the germline ends. CDR3 nucleotides: TGTGCCAGCAGCCAAGGAAACCGGCTCTATGAAGCTTTCTTT. Its translation: CASSQGNRLYEAFF.

This clonotype has at least ten counts. The CDR3, as DNA: TGTGCCAGCGCTATCAAGGGAGGCACAGATACGCAGTATTTT. Its translation: CASAIKGGTDTQYF. The chain is built from TRBV6-1 and TRBJ2-3; tentative D call: TRBD2 (5 bases). This CDR3 is 14 amino acids long. The V and J ends lost 8 bases and 1 base respectively, with 13 bases between them. Germline CDR1 MNHNS, CDR2 SASEGT.

There are a few counts of this clonotype. V and J are TRBV25-1 and TRBJ1-6, with 9 bases matching TRBD1. Germline-derived CDR1 and CDR2 are MGHDK and SYGVNS. V lost 6 bases, J lost 7 bases, and 4 bases stayed unmatched. The length of the CDR3 is 14 residues. DNA for the CDR3: TGTGCCAGCAGAGGACAGGGGAGGAATTCACCCCTCCACTTT. Amino acid sequence: CASRGQGRNSPLHF.

This clonotype was picked up many times. V gene TRBV6-5 combines with J gene TRBJ2-3; D is ambiguous. Trimming removed 2 bases at V and 6 bases at J, with 12 bases between. This CDR3 is 14 amino acids long. Germline V CDR1 and CDR2: MNHEY, SVGAGI. Written as DNA, the CDR3 is TGTGCCAGCAGTTACGTCCCTAGTCCTGATACGCAGTATTTT. As protein: CASSYVPSPDTQYF.

Judged by abundance, this clonotype is hyperexpanded (1% or more). V and J are TRBV10-3 and TRBJ2-1; D is unclear. The length of the CDR3 is 11 residues. Germline V gene sequence: CDR1 ENHRY, CDR2 SYGVKD. V was pared by 4 bases and J by 7 bases, with 5 bases between. This CDR3 is CAISVGNEQFF. The CDR3 DNA sequence: TGTGCCATCAGTGTGGGGAATGAGCAGTTCTTC.

The chain recombines TRBV28 with TRBJ2-3; D is possibly TRBD1 (6 bases). CDR3 size: 15 residues. Germline CDR1 and CDR2: MDHEN and SYDVKM. Trimming took 5 bases from V and 4 from J, leaving 16 bases between them. CDR3 residues: CASSPRGSAADTQYF. The CDR3 DNA reads TGTGCCAGCAGTCCGAGGGGGAGCGCGGCAGATACGCAGTATTTT.

The table lists this clonotype with many counts. This chain links TRBV7-6 with TRBJ2-6; D is uncertain. With 2 bases removed from V and 2 bases from J, the gap between germline ends came to 16 bases. The CDR3 spans 18 residues. The germline CDR1 and CDR2 sequences are SGHVS and FNYEAQ. The chain's CDR3 is CASSLQPTSPTGANVLTF. DNA of the CDR3: TGTGCCAGCAGCTTACAGCCCACAAGTCCGACTGGGGCCAACGTCCTGACTTTC.

This clonotype has ten or more counts. The chain is built from TRBV6-4 and TRBJ2-6, with 9 bases fitting TRBD2. This CDR3 contains 17 residues. CDR1 MRHNA and CDR2 SNTAGT come from the germline V gene. J was trimmed by 0 bases and V by 4 bases; bases with no gene match: 4. CDR3 bases: TGTGCCAGCAGTGGACTAGCGGCGAGCTCTGGGGCCAACGTCCTGACTTTC. Translating it yields CASSGLAASSGANVLTF.

J is TRBJ2-2 and V is TRBV20-1; D is perhaps TRBD1 or TRBD2 (5 bases each). CDR1 is DFQATT, CDR2 SNEGSKA, per germline (reference sequence). The CDR3 spans 13 residues. V lost 6 bases to trimming and J lost 5 bases, with 13 bases between them. The CDR3 sequence: CSARDVGTGELFF. The CDR3 coding sequence is TGCAGTGCCCGGGACGTCGGGACCGGGGAGCTGTTTTTT.

V is TRBV27 and J is TRBJ2-5; D is ambiguous. CDR3 length equals 13 residues. Per the germline V gene, CDR1 is MNHEY and CDR2 is SMNVEV (reference sequence). The V gene lost 7 bases and the J gene lost 4 bases, with 13 bases spanning the gap. The CDR3 reads CASTPTALETQYF. CDR3 sequence (DNA): TGTGCCAGCACTCCAACAGCCCTAGAGACCCAGTACTTC.

In this sample, this clonotype turned up many times. The rearrangement links TRBV6-2 or TRBV6-3 to TRBJ1-1; TRBD1 agrees at 9 bases. CDR1 MNHEY and CDR2 SVGEGT come from the germline V gene. CDR3 length: 13 amino acids. The J segment lost 6 bases and the V segment lost 6 bases, leaving 5 bases of the junction unmatched. The CDR3 loop is CASRKQGAPEAFF. The CDR3 region has the DNA TGTGCCAGCAGAAAACAGGGGGCACCTGAAGCTTTCTTT.

At least ten counts were recorded for this clonotype. This chain uses TRBV4-1 with TRBJ2-1; maybe TRBD1 (5 bases). Trimming cost V 4 bases and J 10 bases, with 11 bases left between them. CDR3 length: 12 residues. From germline, CDR1 is MGHRA and CDR2 YSYEKL. The CDR3 sequence is CASSPSTVEQFF. The CDR3 nucleotides read TGCGCCAGCAGCCCATCGACAGTAGAGCAGTTCTTC.

This clonotype has only a few counts. This rearrangement joins TRBV29-1 to TRBJ2-3; the match to TRBD1 covers 7 bases. Germline V gene lookup returns CDR1 SQVTM and CDR2 ANQGSEA. The CDR3 covers 13 residues. J lost 4 bases, V lost 4 bases, and 5 bases had no gene match. CDR3 protein: CSVGQGGSDTQYF. CDR3 DNA: TGCAGCGTTGGACAGGGCGGATCAGATACGCAGTATTTT.

This clonotype was seen at least ten times. The V gene is TRBV20-1, the J gene TRBJ2-7, with D unresolved. Germline V lookup: CDR1 DFQATT, CDR2 SNEGSKA (reference sequence). This CDR3 spans 16 amino acids. Trimming removed 0 bases at V and 0 bases at J, with 15 bases between. The CDR3 bases are TGCAGTGCTAGAGACTACGCCACACAGAGCTCCTACGAGCAGTACTTC. This sequence encodes CSARDYATQSSYEQYF.

Worth noting for this clonotype: This may be a read error: a much more frequent sequence differs by one nucleotide. The J gene is TRBJ2-3, the V gene TRBV28; D unclear. The CDR3 extends over 15 amino acids. Trimming left V 1 base short and J 4 bases short, with 12 bases between. Germline V gene sequence: CDR1 MDHEN, CDR2 SYDVKM. DNA of the CDR3: TGTGCCAGCAGTTTATACAGTCTAAGGGCAGATACGCAGTATTTT. Translation: CASSLYSLRADTQYF.

This clonotype was counted many times. The CDR3 here is CASSSLGQGLDTQYF. In DNA form, the CDR3 reads TGCGCCAGCAGCAGCCTGGGACAGGGGTTAGATACGCAGTATTTT. The chain has TRBV5-1 and TRBJ2-3; 10 bases agree with TRBD1. V shed 4 bases, J shed 5 bases, and the junction held 7 bases outside the gene matches. The CDR3 covers 15 residues. In germline, CDR1 is SGHRS, CDR2 YFSETQ. Looking up the rest from reference TRBV5-1 and TRBJ2-3 gives the full variable domain: KAGVTQTPRYLIKTRGQQVTLSCSPISGHRSVSWYQQTPGQGLQFLFEYFSETQRNKGNFPGRFSGRQFSNSRSEMNVSTLELGDSALYLCASSSLGQGLDTQYFGPGTRLTVL.

This clonotype was counted ten times or more. This chain links TRBV27 with TRBJ1-5; no definite D call. V gave up 3 bases and J gave up 0 bases, with 3 bases separating them. There are 13 residues in the CDR3. CDR1 is MNHEY and CDR2 is SMNVEV in the germline V gene (reference sequence). CDR3 sequence reads: CASSFHSNQPQHF. CDR3 nucleotides: TGTGCCAGCAGTTTCCATAGCAATCAGCCCCAGCATTTT.

The chain carries TRBV7-9 and TRBJ1-5; unclear D gene. The CDR3 totals 15 residues. The germline V gene encodes CDR1 SEHNR and CDR2 FQNEAQ (reference sequence). With 5 bases removed from V and 1 base from J, the gap between germline ends came to 12 bases. CDR3 region: CASSLPDGSNQPQHF. For the CDR3, the DNA is TGTGCCAGCAGCCTTCCCGACGGAAGCAATCAGCCCCAGCATTTT.

V and J are TRBV28 and TRBJ2-1, with TRBD2 matching 12 bases. CDR3 length: 15 amino acids. Germline lookup yields CDR1 MDHEN and CDR2 SYDVKM. The ends lost 7 bases at V and 7 bases at J; junction bases unmatched: 8. The CDR3 loop is CASKPGLAGSNEQFF. The DNA of the CDR3 is TGTGCCAGCAAACCAGGACTAGCGGGAAGTAATGAGCAGTTCTTC. Full variable domain (rest looked up from reference TRBV28 and TRBJ2-1): DVKVTQSSRYLVKRTGEKVFLECVQDMDHENMFWYRQDPGLGLRLIYFSYDVKMKEKGDIPEGYSVSREKKERFSLILESASTNQTSMYLCASKPGLAGSNEQFFGPGTRLTVL.

This clonotype was recorded many times. This rearrangement joins TRBV19 to TRBJ1-5; 7 bases agree with TRBD1. This CDR3 has 14 amino acids. Germline V gene sequence: CDR1 LNHDA, CDR2 SQIVND (reference sequence). Trimming cost V 5 bases and J 6 bases; bases outside gene matches: 7. The CDR3 reads CASSPRGYSQPQHF. The CDR3 DNA reads TGTGCCAGTAGTCCCAGGGGGTACAGTCAGCCCCAGCATTTT.

This clonotype was counted ten times or more. The chain employs TRBV20-1 and TRBJ2-1; 9 bases are shared with TRBD2. CDR3 length equals 14 residues. Looked up from germline, CDR1 is DFQATT and CDR2 is SNEGSKA (reference sequence). Unmatched junction bases numbered 6, after V lost 1 base and J lost 8 bases. The CDR3 sequence: CSARALGLADEQFF. The CDR3 nucleotides are TGCAGTGCTAGAGCCTTGGGACTAGCCGATGAGCAGTTCTTC.

There are many counts of this clonotype. The chain uses TRBV24-1 and TRBJ2-1; D possibly uses TRBD1 or TRBD2 (5 bases each). The ends were cut back, 4 bases at V and 2 bases at J, with 14 bases in the middle. This CDR3 spans 16 amino acids. The germline CDR1 and CDR2 sequences are KGHDR and SFDVKD. CDR3 nucleotide sequence: TGTGCCACCAGTGACGCCGGGACGGAGACCTACAATGAGCAGTTCTTC. Protein: CATSDAGTETYNEQFF.

This clonotype was counted many times. In DNA form, the CDR3 reads TGTGCCAGCAGTTTCAAGACGGGACAGTTTTCTCGCTACACCTTC. It translates to CASSFKTGQFSRYTF. The genes are TRBV11-2 and TRBJ1-2; TRBD1 matches at 7 bases. Germline V gene lookup returns CDR1 SGHAT and CDR2 FQNNGV. The CDR3 sequence is 15 residues long. V lost 6 bases to trimming and J lost 9 bases; unmatched junction nucleotides: 16.

This clonotype was found many times. The CDR3 is CSVKSSGNTIYF. The CDR3 coding sequence is TGCAGCGTTAAAAGCTCTGGAAACACCATATATTTT. The rearrangement links TRBV29-1 to TRBJ1-3, with D unresolved. In germline, CDR1 is SQVTM, CDR2 ANQGSEA. CDR3 length equals 12 residues. V was cut by 5 bases and J by 0 bases, with 5 bases left in between.

This clonotype was detected only a few times. CDR3 loop: CASSPTGVQETQYF. CDR3 nucleotides: TGTGCCAGCAGCCCGACGGGAGTCCAAGAGACCCAGTACTTC. The chain recombines TRBV11-3 with TRBJ2-5, with a tentative D call TRBD2 (6 bases). The V end was cut by 5 bases, the J end by 1 base, with 11 bases between. Germline V gene sequence: CDR1 SGHNT, CDR2 YENEEA. There are 14 residues in the CDR3.

This chain links TRBV28 with TRBJ2-3, with D possibly TRBD2 on 5 matching bases. CDR3 size: 14 residues. In germline, CDR1 is MDHEN, CDR2 SYDVKM. V lost 7 bases, J lost 4 bases, and 15 bases lay in between. The CDR3 spells CASIPPTEADTQYF. CDR3 DNA: TGTGCCAGCATCCCTCCCACGGAGGCAGATACGCAGTATTTT. Filled out from reference TRBV28 and TRBJ2-3, the complete variable domain reads DVKVTQSSRYLVKRTGEKVFLECVQDMDHENMFWYRQDPGLGLRLIYFSYDVKMKEKGDIPEGYSVSREKKERFSLILESASTNQTSMYLCASIPPTEADTQYFGPGTRLTVL.